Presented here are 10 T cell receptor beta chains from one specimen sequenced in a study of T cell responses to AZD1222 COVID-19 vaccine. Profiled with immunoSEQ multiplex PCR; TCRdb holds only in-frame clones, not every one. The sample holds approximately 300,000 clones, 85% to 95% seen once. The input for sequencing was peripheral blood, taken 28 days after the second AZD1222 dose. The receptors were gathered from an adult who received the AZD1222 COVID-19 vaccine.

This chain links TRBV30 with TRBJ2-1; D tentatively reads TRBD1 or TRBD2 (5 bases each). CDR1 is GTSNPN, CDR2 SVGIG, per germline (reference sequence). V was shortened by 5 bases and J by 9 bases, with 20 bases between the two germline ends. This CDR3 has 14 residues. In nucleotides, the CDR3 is TGTGCCTGGGGGGGATCCGGGCATACGGGTGAGCAGTTCTTC. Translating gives CAWGGSGHTGEQFF.

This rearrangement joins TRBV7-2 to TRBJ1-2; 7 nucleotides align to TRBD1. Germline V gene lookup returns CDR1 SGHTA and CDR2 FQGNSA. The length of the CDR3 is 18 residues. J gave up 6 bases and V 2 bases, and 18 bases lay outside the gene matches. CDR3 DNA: TGTGCCAGCAGCTTACTGTGGGACAGTCATCGGTATGGGAATGGCTACACCTTC. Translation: CASSLLWDSHRYGNGYTF.

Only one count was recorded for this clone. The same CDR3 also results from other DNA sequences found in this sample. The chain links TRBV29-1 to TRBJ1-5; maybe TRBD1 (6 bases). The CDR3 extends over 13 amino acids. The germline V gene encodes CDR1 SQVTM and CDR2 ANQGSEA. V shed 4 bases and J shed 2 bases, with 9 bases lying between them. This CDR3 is CSVGGGGNQPQHF. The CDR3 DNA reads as TGCAGCGTTGGAGGGGGGGGCAATCAGCCCCAGCATTTT.

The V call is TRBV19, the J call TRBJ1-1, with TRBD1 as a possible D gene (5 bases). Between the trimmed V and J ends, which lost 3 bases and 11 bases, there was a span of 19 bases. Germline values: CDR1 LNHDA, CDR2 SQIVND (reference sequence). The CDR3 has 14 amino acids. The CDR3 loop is CASSIGQGGDFAFF. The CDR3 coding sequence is TGTGCCAGTAGTATTGGTCAGGGCGGCGATTTTGCTTTCTTT.

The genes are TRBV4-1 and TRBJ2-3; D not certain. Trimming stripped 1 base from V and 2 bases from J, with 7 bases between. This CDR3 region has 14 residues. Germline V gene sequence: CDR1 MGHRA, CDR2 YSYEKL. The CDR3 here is CASSQGFSTDTQYF. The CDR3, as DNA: TGCGCCAGCAGCCAAGGGTTCTCCACAGATACGCAGTATTTT.

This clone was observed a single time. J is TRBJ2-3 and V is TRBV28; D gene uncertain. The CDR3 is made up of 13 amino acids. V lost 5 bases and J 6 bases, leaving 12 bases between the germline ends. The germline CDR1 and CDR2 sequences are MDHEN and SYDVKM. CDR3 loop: CASSKPIGDTQYF. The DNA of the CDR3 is TGTGCCAGCAGTAAACCGATCGGGGATACGCAGTATTTT.

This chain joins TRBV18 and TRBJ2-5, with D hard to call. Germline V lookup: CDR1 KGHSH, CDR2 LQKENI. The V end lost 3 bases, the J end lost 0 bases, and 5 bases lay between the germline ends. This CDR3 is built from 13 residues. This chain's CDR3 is CASSPSYQETQYF. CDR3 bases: TGTGCCAGCTCACCGTCGTACCAAGAGACCCAGTACTTC.

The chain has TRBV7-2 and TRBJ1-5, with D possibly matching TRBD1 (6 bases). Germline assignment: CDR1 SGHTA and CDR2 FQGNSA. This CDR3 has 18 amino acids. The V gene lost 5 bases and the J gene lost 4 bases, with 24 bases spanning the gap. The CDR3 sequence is CASSTPRGGTLGNQPQHF. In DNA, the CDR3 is TGTGCCAGCAGCACCCCTAGGGGGGGCACACTAGGGAATCAGCCCCAGCATTTT.

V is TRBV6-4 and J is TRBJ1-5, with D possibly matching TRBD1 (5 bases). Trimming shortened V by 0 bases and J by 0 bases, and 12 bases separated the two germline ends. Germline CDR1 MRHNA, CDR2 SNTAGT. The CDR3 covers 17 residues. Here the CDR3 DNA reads TGTGCCAGCAGTGACTCCCGGGACTCAGATAGCAATCAGCCCCAGCATTTT. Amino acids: CASSDSRDSDSNQPQHF.

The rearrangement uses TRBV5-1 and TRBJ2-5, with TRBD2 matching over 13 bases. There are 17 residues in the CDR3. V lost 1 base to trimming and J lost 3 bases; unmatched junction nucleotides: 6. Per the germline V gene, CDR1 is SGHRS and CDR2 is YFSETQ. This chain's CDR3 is CASSLIPGLAGEETQYF. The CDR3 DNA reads TGCGCCAGCAGCTTGATTCCCGGACTAGCGGGGGAAGAGACCCAGTACTTC.